This T cell receptor (beta chain) was obtained from a study of T cells after yellow fever vaccination. Study results and caveats: The appearance of a small share of clonotypes in both CD4 and CD8 compartments was observed. Most clones from primary vaccination resurfaced after the booster (about 95% CD4, over 75% CD8).

TCRdb re-derived calls from the 5' RACE reads in MiXCR, one entry per CDR3 protein. The profile shows 450,000 to 550,000 distinct CDR3 sequences, about a fifth of them singletons. This clonotype was picked up a small number of times. Its antigen remains unidentified. CDR1 is DFQATT, CDR2 SNEGSKA, per germline (reference sequence). Trimming removed 4 bases from V and 7 bases from J; junction bases left unmatched: 4. The CDR3 consists of 13 residues. The sequenced sample was PBMCs, obtained more than 20 days after the first yellow fever vaccination. J is TRBJ2-1 and V is TRBV20-1, with 10 nucleotides matching TRBD2. The clonotype comes from a man between 18 and 35 years old who received the YFV17D yellow fever vaccine. Written as DNA, the CDR3 is TGCAGTGCTACAAGCGGGGGGGGAAATGAGCAGTTCTTC. It translates to CSATSGGGNEQFF.